The clone carrying this TCR beta chain was seen a handful of times. Its matching antigen is unknown. This entry belongs to a study of T cells after yellow fever vaccination. For the study at large: SMART-Seq v4 Ultra Low Input prepared libraries from low-cell fractions.

Study conclusions and caveats: When the response was secondary, it was weaker but reached its peak faster, day 5 versus 15.

It was through 5'RACE template switching that TCR cDNA was made, with a universal primer site and UMIs added. TCRdb fed the 5' RACE reads into MiXCR, producing one record per CDR3 protein. The table includes 250,000 to 300,000 distinct CDR3 sequences, around 5.2% detected once. Germline loops: CDR1 MNHEY, CDR2 SVGEGT. Trimming cost V 5 bases and J 7 bases; bases outside gene matches: 10. This CDR3 has 15 amino acids. The sample consisted of CD4+ T cells sorted from PBMCs, taken on the day of the yellow fever booster vaccination. The clonotype was recovered from a man younger than 30 who received the YFV17D yellow fever vaccine. V gene TRBV6-2 or TRBV6-3 combines with J gene TRBJ2-2, with 7 positions matching TRBD1. CDR3 region: CASSRDRVGHGELFF. The CDR3 region has the DNA TGTGCCAGCAGTCGAGACAGGGTCGGGCACGGGGAGCTGTTTTTT.